This T cell receptor beta chain is drawn from a study of shared clonotypes between healthy human individuals (dated by TCRdb to 2018 to 2020). Turning to the overall study: The cohort comprised two women and three men aged 18 to 49 years. Per donor, leukapheresis produced somewhere between about 0.94 and 8.9 billion PBMCs. Blood TCR repertoires of a handful of healthy adults were deeply sequenced to estimate repertoire size and the extent of clonotype sharing between individuals. To increase sequencing depth and limit assay-specific biases, different laboratories used diverse techniques to prepare libraries and sequence TCR repertoires. For each donor, CD4 naive and CD4 memory were each given three plates, CD8 naive was given two plates, and CD8 memory was given one plate.

For CDR1 and CDR2, the germline V gene lists SGHRS and YFSETQ. At the junction V is shortened by 5 bases and J by 6 bases; bases outside the gene matches: 15. The cysteine opens and the phenylalanine closes a CDR3 of 17 amino acids. Only the CDR3 DNA stays, 51 bases, in frame from base 1. Using the deep immunoSEQ assay, TCR CDR3 regions were amplified from genomic DNA by multiplex PCR. Extracted genomic DNA from each cell subset was spread evenly across all wells of several immunoSEQ 96-well plates, with each plate serving as a replicate. For sorted subsets, 150 to 200 ng genomic DNA, equal to some 30,000 T cell genomes, was loaded into each replicate PCR. Purified libraries were quantified with a Qubit 3.0 fluorometer, sized on a Bioanalyzer 2100, and re-quantified with the KAPA Library Quantification kit. Every immunoSEQ 96-well plate was sequenced on a separate single-read 150-cycle Illumina NextSeq 550 flow cell. In the source study's methods: Because the immunoSEQ output held only junctional sequences and lacked quality scores, the filtering could not match the filtering applied to full-length reads. To assign V/J genes and CDR3, sequences were annotated using PyIR, a Python wrapper for IgBLAST v1.9, with IMGT germline references. Reads were removed for weak V/J assignments (E-value above 1e-6), missing CDR3, stop codons, out-of-frame junctions, or ambiguous translated residues. A V3J clonotype was defined by an identical inferred V gene, J gene, and CDR3 amino acid sequence. Percentage overlap between repertoires was computed as shared unique clonotypes divided by the size of the smaller repertoire. Three approaches were used to assess repertoire richness: RTK rarefaction, the Chao1 estimator, and Recon v2.1 estimates of unobserved clonotypes. OLGA was used to compute generation probabilities for all TCRbeta clonotypes that the gDNA method yielded from a few donors. TCRdb obtained this table from immuneACCESS and retained in-frame rearrangements with V and J assigned. These tables miss some clones; where compared with another copy, unresolved V genes account for less than half of the shortfall, and the remainder is unexplained. V, J and clone size derive from that table, while D and trimming were established from the DNA sequence. In all, the sample holds a few million clones, and about 90% of those were seen once. The ten largest make up 0.37% of the sample.

Healthy HIV-negative adults with no recently reported acute infections or vaccinations were included as donors. Every donor was a Caucasian adult living in Nashville, Tennessee, USA. CD4+ T cells were enriched through magnetic negative selection, after which naive cells were positively selected on CD45RA and the remaining negative fraction served as the memory subset. After blood collection by leukapheresis, PBMCs were isolated using Ficoll-Histopaque density gradient centrifugation and then cryopreserved in the vapor phase of liquid nitrogen. Purity and quantity of every magnetically sorted T cell population were checked by analytical flow cytometry. Each sorted fraction had its genomic DNA isolated and then quantified by UV absorbance on a Nanodrop 2000c. About this clone itself: Its antigen target is currently unknown. There are no base qualities to consult, and no much larger clone falls within one base.

Overall study results and their limits: Rarefaction of sorted-subset datasets indicated incomplete sequencing despite the large sequencing depth. Compared with non-shared clonotypes, clonotypes shared by all four sorted-subset donors had higher generation probabilities. Sampling was restricted to blood, and TCR repertoires in tissue are likely to differ from TCR repertoires in blood. Sharing across four donors was observed for about 5% of naive CD4, under 4% of naive CD8, 2% to 2.5% of memory CD4, and roughly 0.4% of memory CD8 clonotypes. Because the study included a small number of donors, the genetic and exposure-history diversity represented was limited. Larger estimated clonotype richness was generally found for naive subsets than for memory subsets. Based on pairwise subsampling, the degree of clonotype sharing among donors was expected to be affected by sequencing depth.

The source material was naive CD4+ T cells from PBMCs. The cell subset or site label of this sample denotes: CD45RA+ positively selected. The sequence is built from TRBV5-1 and TRBJ2-3; the central 10 bases match TRBD2. The clonotype was recovered from a man in his late teens or twenties in good health. Some clones in this sample may be carry-over from other donors' samples. The CDR3 protein sequence reads: CASRPGLASKQRDTQYF. The DNA sequence is given as TGCGCCAGCAGACCGGGACTAGCGTCCAAGCAAAGGGATACGCAGTATTTT.